What follows describes a single T cell receptor (beta chain). The CDR3 is made up of 16 amino acids. Trimming removed 0 bases from V and 4 bases from J; junction bases left unmatched: 8. Per the germline V gene, CDR1 is LGHDT and CDR2 is YNNKEL (reference sequence). The authors' processing: Amplification of reference gene primers was used by the study to estimate nucleated cell counts. Method: immunoSEQ multiplex PCR; TCRdb's copy keeps in-frame clones and lacks some. Clonal size and the V and J genes are those of that table, whereas D and trimming came from the DNA. The data contain 130,000 or so clones, 65% to 80% of them singletons. This sample was included in a study of blood T cell repertoires in COVID-19. Study as a whole: The origin of the acute and convalescent COVID-19 samples was the United States, Italy and Spain. T cells, B-cell-depleted T cells, or PBMCs supplied cDNA or gDNA.

The TCR comes from a man aged 50 to 60 with acute or convalescent COVID-19. V usage is TRBV3-1 (or the pseudogene TRBV3-2) and J usage is TRBJ2-5; 7 bases are shared with TRBD1. Sequenced sample: peripheral blood. The DNA for the CDR3 is TGTGCCAGCAGCCAAGAAGGGCACAGGGGTGGAGAGACCCAGTACTTC. Protein sequence: CASSQEGHRGGETQYF.